The subject of this entry is one T cell receptor beta chain. V dropped 4 bases and J dropped 2 bases, with 12 bases sitting between them. The CDR3 consists of 14 residues. Looked up from germline, CDR1 is SGHTA and CDR2 is FQGTGA. A CD45RA+ naive subset and a CD45RA-negative memory subset were split from CD4+ cells. The data originate from a study of shared clonotypes between healthy human individuals. Study-wide background: CD4 naive and memory got three plates each, CD8 naive two, CD8 memory one.

Assay: immunoSEQ multiplex PCR; the TCRdb copy retains only in-frame clones and omits some. This sample yields about 2.3 million clones, of which more than 80% are seen a single time; 0.35% to 0.45% belongs to the top ten. The sequenced material came from naive CD4+ T cells from PBMCs. This sample's subset: CD45RA+ positively selected. The genes are TRBV7-3 and TRBJ2-7; D uncertain. The receptor was isolated from a man younger than 35 in good health. Some clones in this sample may be carry-over from other donors' samples. The CDR3 DNA follows: TGTGCCAGCAGCTCTCAAACTTTGACCTACGAGCAGTACTTC. It is translated as CASSSQTLTYEQYF.